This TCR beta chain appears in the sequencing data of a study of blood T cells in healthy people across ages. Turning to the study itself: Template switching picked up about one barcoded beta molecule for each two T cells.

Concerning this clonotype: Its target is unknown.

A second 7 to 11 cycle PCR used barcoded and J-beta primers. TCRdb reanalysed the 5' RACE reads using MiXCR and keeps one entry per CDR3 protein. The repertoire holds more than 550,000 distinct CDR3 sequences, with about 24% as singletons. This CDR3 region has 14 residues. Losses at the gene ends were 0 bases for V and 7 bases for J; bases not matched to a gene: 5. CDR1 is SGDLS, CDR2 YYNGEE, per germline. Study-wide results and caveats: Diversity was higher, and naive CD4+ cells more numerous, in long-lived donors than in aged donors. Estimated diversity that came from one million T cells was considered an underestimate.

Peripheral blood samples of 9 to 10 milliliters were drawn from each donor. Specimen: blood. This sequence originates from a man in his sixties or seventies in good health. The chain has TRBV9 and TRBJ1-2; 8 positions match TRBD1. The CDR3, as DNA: TGTGCCAGCAGCGTAGTGCAGGGGGCCGGTGGCTACACCTTC. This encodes CASSVVQGAGGYTF.